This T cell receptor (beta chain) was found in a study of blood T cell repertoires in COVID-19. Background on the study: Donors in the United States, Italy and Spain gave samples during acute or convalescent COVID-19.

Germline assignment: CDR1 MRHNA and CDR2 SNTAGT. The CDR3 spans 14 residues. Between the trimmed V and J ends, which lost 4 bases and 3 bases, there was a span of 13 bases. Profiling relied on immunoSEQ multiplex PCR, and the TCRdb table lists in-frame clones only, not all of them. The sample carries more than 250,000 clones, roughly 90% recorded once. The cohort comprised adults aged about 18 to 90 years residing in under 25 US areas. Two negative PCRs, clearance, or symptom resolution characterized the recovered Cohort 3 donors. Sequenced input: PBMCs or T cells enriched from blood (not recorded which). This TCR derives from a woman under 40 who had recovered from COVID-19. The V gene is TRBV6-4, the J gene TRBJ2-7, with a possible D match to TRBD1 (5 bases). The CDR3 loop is CASSGPGKHYEQYF. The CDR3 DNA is TGTGCCAGCAGTGGCCCAGGGAAACACTACGAGCAGTACTTC.